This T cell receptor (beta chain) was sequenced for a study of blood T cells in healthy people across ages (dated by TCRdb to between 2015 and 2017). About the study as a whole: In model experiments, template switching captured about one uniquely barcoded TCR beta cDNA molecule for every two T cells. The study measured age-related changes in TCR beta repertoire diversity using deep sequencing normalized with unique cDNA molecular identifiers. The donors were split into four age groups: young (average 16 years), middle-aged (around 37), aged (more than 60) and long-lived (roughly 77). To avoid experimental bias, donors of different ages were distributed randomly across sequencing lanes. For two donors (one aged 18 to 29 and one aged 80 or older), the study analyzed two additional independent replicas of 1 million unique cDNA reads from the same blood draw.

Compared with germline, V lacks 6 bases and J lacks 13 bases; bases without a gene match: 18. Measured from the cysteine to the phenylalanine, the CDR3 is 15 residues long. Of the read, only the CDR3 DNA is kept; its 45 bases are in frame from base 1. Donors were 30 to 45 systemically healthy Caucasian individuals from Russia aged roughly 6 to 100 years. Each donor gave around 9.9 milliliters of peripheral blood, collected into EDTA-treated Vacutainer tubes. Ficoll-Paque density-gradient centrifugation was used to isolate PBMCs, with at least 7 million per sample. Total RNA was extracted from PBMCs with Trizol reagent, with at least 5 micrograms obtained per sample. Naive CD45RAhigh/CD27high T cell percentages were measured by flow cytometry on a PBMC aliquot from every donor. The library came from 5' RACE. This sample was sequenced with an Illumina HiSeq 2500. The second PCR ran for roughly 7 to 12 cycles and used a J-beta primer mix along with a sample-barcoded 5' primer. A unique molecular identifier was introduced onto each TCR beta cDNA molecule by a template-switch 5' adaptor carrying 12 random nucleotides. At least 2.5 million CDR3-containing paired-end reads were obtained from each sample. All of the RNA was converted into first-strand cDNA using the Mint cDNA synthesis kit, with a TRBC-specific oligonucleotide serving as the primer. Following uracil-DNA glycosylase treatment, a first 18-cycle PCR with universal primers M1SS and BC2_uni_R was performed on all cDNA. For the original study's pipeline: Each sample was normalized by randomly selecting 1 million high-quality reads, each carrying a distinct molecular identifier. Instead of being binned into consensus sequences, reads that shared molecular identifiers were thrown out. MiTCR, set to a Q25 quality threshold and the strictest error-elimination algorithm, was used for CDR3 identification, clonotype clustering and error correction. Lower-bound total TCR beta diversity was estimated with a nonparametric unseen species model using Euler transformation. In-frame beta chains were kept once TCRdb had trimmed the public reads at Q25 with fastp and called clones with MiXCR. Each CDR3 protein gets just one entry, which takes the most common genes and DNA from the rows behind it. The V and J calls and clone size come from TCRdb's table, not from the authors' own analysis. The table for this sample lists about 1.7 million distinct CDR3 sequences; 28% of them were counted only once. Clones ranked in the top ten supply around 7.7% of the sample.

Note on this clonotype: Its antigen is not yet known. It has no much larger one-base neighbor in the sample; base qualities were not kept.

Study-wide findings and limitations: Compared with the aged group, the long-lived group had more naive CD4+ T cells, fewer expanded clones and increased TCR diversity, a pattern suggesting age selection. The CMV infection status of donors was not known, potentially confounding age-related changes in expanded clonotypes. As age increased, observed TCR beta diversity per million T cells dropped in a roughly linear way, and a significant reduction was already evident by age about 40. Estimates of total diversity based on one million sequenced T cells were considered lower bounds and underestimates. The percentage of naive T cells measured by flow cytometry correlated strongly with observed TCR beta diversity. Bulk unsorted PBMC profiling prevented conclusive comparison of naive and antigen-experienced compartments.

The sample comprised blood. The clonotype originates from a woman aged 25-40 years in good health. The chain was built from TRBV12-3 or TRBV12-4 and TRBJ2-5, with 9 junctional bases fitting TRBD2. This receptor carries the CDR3 CASSPNLVAGAPSYF. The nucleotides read TGTGCCAGCAGCCCAAACCTAGTAGCGGGGGCCCCTTCGTACTTC.